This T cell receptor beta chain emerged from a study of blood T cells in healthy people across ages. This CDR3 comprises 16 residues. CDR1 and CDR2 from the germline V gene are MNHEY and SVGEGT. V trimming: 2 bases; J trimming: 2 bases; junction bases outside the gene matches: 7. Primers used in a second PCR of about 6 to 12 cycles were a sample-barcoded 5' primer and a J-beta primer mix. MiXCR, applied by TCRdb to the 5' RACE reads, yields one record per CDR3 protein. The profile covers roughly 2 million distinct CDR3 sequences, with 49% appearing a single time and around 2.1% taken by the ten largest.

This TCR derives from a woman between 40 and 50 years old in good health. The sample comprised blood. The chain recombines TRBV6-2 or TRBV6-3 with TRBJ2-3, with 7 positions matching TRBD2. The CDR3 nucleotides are TGTGCCAGCAGTTACGCGCCTAGCGGCACCACAGATACGCAGTATTTT. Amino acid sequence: CASSYAPSGTTDTQYF.